This TCR beta chain was captured by sequencing in a study of control samples from healthy donors and cancer patients. Using immunoSEQ multiplex PCR, the repertoire was profiled, and TCRdb retains in-frame clones only, with some absent. The table has 150,000 to 200,000 clones, around 90% seen once. This CDR3 spans 16 amino acids. V was cut by 0 bases and J by 6 bases, with 17 bases left in between. The germline V gene has CDR1 SGHRS and CDR2 YFSETQ. The specimen sequenced was blood. This sequence was found in a man aged 18 to 30 in good health. This sequence joins TRBV5-1 and TRBJ2-3; possible D gene TRBD2, 6 bases. The CDR3 DNA reads as TGCGCCAGCAGCTTGGATCTCGGGAGTCTGGGCGATACGCAGTATTTT. It encodes CASSLDLGSLGDTQYF. The full variable domain, rest sourced from reference TRBV5-1 and TRBJ2-3, is KAGVTQTPRYLIKTRGQQVTLSCSPISGHRSVSWYQQTPGQGLQFLFEYFSETQRNKGNFPGRFSGRQFSNSRSEMNVSTLELGDSALYLCASSLDLGSLGDTQYFGPGTRLTVL.